The rows below give T cell receptor beta chains drawn from one sample of a study of shared clonotypes between healthy human individuals. Using immunoSEQ multiplex PCR, the repertoire was profiled, and TCRdb retains in-frame clones only, with some absent. The sample holds more than 550,000 clones, roughly 72% seen once. Sample: memory CD4+ T cells sorted from blood. These receptors were taken from a woman aged 25 to 39 in good health. CDR3s include the opening cysteine and the closing phenylalanine or tryptophan. The order of the fields is V gene, clone size, D gene, J gene, CDR3 DNA, CDR3 protein. A D gene is named only where the DNA matches it firmly. Some rows mark clone size as missing; the rest say once, few, many or name a class of expanded clone.

>TRBV28|NA|NA|TRBJ2-7
TGTGCCACGCTGCAGTTGAGACCTCCGCAGTACTTC
CATLQLRPPQYF
>TRBV30|NA|TRBD2|TRBJ2-7
TGTGCCTGGGAGGTAGCGGGAGTGGGGGAGCAGTACTTC
CAWEVAGVGEQYF
>TRBV11-2|NA|NA|TRBJ2-1
TGTGCCAGCAGCTTACTGAATGAGCAGTTCTTC
CASSLLNEQFF
>TRBV2|NA|NA|TRBJ2-2
TGTGCCAGCAGCCCCGACAGCGCGAACACCGGGGAGCTGTTTTTT
CASSPDSANTGELFF
>TRBV27|few|TRBD2|TRBJ2-2
TGTGCCAGCAGCTCCGGACTAGCGGGAGTCGGCACCGGGGAGCTGTTTTTT
CASSSGLAGVGTGELFF
>TRBV27|NA|NA|TRBJ2-3
TGTGCCAGCAGACTAGCCCCTAGCACAGATACGCAGTATTTT
CASRLAPSTDTQYF
>TRBV28|NA|NA|TRBJ1-1
TGTGCCAGCAGACAACAACGGGAACGGATGAACACTGAAGCTTTCTTT
CASRQQRERMNTEAFF
>TRBV7-9|NA|NA|TRBJ2-4
TGTGCCAGCAGCCCCTCGACCTTTATATCTTTGACCAAAAACATTCAGTACTTC
CASSPSTFISLTKNIQYF
>TRBV18|NA|NA|TRBJ1-3
TGTGCCAGCTCACCAGAGTCTTCAGGAAACACCATATATTTT
CASSPESSGNTIYF
>TRBV27|NA|NA|TRBJ2-1
TGTGCCAGCAGTTCGGGACTGACCTACAATGAGCAGTTCTTC
CASSSGLTYNEQFF
>TRBV29-1|NA|NA|TRBJ2-3
TGCAGCGTTGAAGGGACGGGGGCGCTCGGGGATACGCAGTATTTT
CSVEGTGALGDTQYF
>TRBV11-2|once|NA|TRBJ1-3
TGTGCCAGCAGCTCCCTCTTGAGCACCATATATTTT
CASSSLLSTIYF
>TRBV11-2|many|NA|TRBJ2-1
TGTGCCAGCAGCTTAGAAAAGTCCTACAATGAGCAGTTCTTC
CASSLEKSYNEQFF
>TRBV7-9|NA|NA|TRBJ2-3
TGTGCCAGCAGCTTAGTTGCGGGGGCCCTGGGAGATACGCAGTATTTT
CASSLVAGALGDTQYF
>TRBV6-6|few|NA|TRBJ1-1
TGTGCCAGCCGAGCAGGGGATTTAAACACTGAAGCTTTCTTT
CASRAGDLNTEAFF
>TRBV11-2|NA|TRBD2|TRBJ2-7
TGTGCCAGCAGCTTAGCAAGGACTAGCGGGACCTCCTACGAGCAGTACTTC
CASSLARTSGTSYEQYF
>TRBV28|once|TRBD2|TRBJ2-7
TGTGCCAGCAGAGGAGGGACTAGCGGGTACGAGCAGTACTTC
CASRGGTSGYEQYF
>TRBV5-8|NA|NA|TRBJ1-2
TGTGCCAGCAGCCTTCATCTGGCCGCCCGTCGGAGCCATGGCTACACCTTC
CASSLHLAARRSHGYTF
>TRBV28|NA|NA|TRBJ2-6
TGTGCCAGCAGGCCGGGTGCTGGGGCCAACGTCCTGACTTTC
CASRPGAGANVLTF
>TRBV27|NA|TRBD2|TRBJ2-3
TGTGCCAGCAGACGCCGGGAGGCGATCACAGATACGCAGTATTTT
CASRRREAITDTQYF
>TRBV5-1|NA|TRBD2|TRBJ2-1
TGCGCCAGCAGCTCCGGGACTAGCGGGAGTGTCAAGCAGTTCTTC
CASSSGTSGSVKQFF
>TRBV29-1|once|NA|TRBJ2-7
TGCAGCGTTAGTGAGTCGGCCGAGCAGTACTTC
CSVSESAEQYF
>TRBV28|NA|NA|TRBJ2-6
TGTGCCAGCAGCCAATCCGCAGTGTCTGGGGCCAACGTCCTGACTTTC
CASSQSAVSGANVLTF
>TRBV29-1|NA|TRBD2|TRBJ2-1
TGCAGCGTTGAAGAGGGAAGCGGGAGGGCCTACAATGAGCAGTTCTTC
CSVEEGSGRAYNEQFF
>TRBV18|few|NA|TRBJ2-3
TGTGCCAGCTCACCACTTCTGGCAGATACGCAGTATTTT
CASSPLLADTQYF
>TRBV6-4|NA|NA|TRBJ2-5
TGTGCCATCTCCAGGGAGACCCAGTACTTC
CAISRETQYF
>TRBV6-6|NA|TRBD1|TRBJ2-7
TGTGCCACCTACGCCGGGACAGGGACGTACTTC
CATYAGTGTYF
>TRBV7-8|NA|NA|TRBJ1-2
TGTGCCAGCAGCTCGGGACCACTCTATGGCTACACCTTC
CASSSGPLYGYTF
>TRBV11-2|NA|NA|TRBJ2-5
TGTGCCAGCAGCTTAGCCCAAACTGGTGGTGGCGAGACCCAGTACTTC
CASSLAQTGGGETQYF
>TRBV18|NA|NA|TRBJ2-2
TGTGCCAGCTCATCTAGAGGCATGGCCGGGGAGCTGTTTTTT
CASSSRGMAGELFF
>TRBV30|NA|NA|TRBJ1-4
TGTGCCTGGAGTGCGGGGTACGAAAAACTGTTTTTT
CAWSAGYEKLFF
>TRBV19|few|NA|TRBJ1-5
TGTGCCAGTAGTATAAGTGGCAGGGGAAATCAGCCCCAGCATTTT
CASSISGRGNQPQHF
>TRBV5-4|NA|NA|TRBJ1-2
TGTGCCAGCAGCTTGGTACAGTCCTATGGCTACACCTTC
CASSLVQSYGYTF
>TRBV6-6|few|NA|TRBJ1-5
TGTGCCAGCAGTAGGGACAATTCGGTTCAGCCCCAGCATTTT
CASSRDNSVQPQHF
>TRBV5-4|NA|TRBD2|TRBJ2-7
TGTGCCAGCAGACAGGGACTAGGAGAGCAGTACTTC
CASRQGLGEQYF
>TRBV5-1|NA|NA|TRBJ2-2
TGCGCCAGCAGCTTGTACCTACTTACGAACACCGGGGAGCTGTTTTTT
CASSLYLLTNTGELFF
>TRBV5-4|few|NA|TRBJ1-3
TGTGCCAGCAGCTTGACAGCATCCTCTGGAAACACCATATATTTT
CASSLTASSGNTIYF
>TRBV5-1|few|NA|TRBJ2-3
TGCGCCAGCAGCGCCGGGACTCAAAGGAACTCAGATACGCAGTATTTT
CASSAGTQRNSDTQYF
>TRBV29-1|few|NA|TRBJ1-1
TGCAGCGTTGAAGAGCAGGGTGCGGCTGAAGCTTTCTTT
CSVEEQGAAEAFF
>TRBV15|NA|NA|TRBJ1-2
TGTGCCACCAGCACCAGGGACTCCTATGGCTACACCTTC
CATSTRDSYGYTF
>TRBV19|NA|TRBD1|TRBJ1-5
TGTGCCAGTAGTGTGACTCAGTCAACAGGGGGCGGTCAGCCCCAGCATTTT
CASSVTQSTGGGQPQHF
>TRBV29-1|NA|NA|TRBJ1-6
TGCAGCGTTTTAAGGAGGGAGAGCTCCTATAATTCACCCCTCCACTTT
CSVLRRESSYNSPLHF
>TRBV7-3|NA|NA|TRBJ1-4
TGTGCCAGCAGCTTACAGGGAACAACTAATGAAAAACTGTTTTTT
CASSLQGTTNEKLFF
>TRBV6-5|NA|NA|TRBJ2-1
TGTGCCAGCAATCCGGGTATGTTGGAGAATGAGCAGTTCTTC
CASNPGMLENEQFF
>TRBV4-1|NA|NA|TRBJ2-7
TGCGCCAGCAGCCAAGAGCGGGACAGCTCCTACGAGCAGTACTTC
CASSQERDSSYEQYF
>TRBV4-1|NA|TRBD2|TRBJ2-7
TGCGCCAGCAGCCAAGGTGCTAGCGGCTTCTCCTACGAGCAGTACTTC
CASSQGASGFSYEQYF
>TRBV5-5|NA|NA|TRBJ2-7
TGTGCCAGCAGCTTGGAGTATGACAGCTACGAGCAGTACTTC
CASSLEYDSYEQYF